The source of this T cell receptor beta chain is a study of blood T cell repertoires in COVID-19. Some clones are missing from TCRdb's copy, which holds only in-frame ones; the method was immunoSEQ multiplex PCR. Found here are fewer than 250,000 clones, 65% to 85% of them singletons; the top ten hold 7% to 8.5%. V shed 5 bases and J 0 bases; nucleotides not matched to a gene: 6. Germline-derived CDR1 and CDR2 are SEHNR and FQNEAQ (reference sequence). The CDR3 sequence is 15 residues long. The chain employs TRBV7-9 and TRBJ1-2; 7 positions match TRBD1. This receptor was obtained from a woman aged 40 to 50 with acute COVID-19. Sequenced input: PBMCs or T cells enriched from blood (not recorded which). The CDR3 reads CASSLGTASNYGYTF. The CDR3, as DNA: TGTGCCAGCAGCCTTGGGACAGCCTCTAACTATGGCTACACCTTC.